A single sample is the source of the 24 T cell receptor beta chains below, sequenced in a study of blood T cell repertoires in COVID-19. Libraries were prepared by immunoSEQ multiplex PCR; TCRdb keeps only in-frame clonotypes and omits some of them. This sample has about 330,000 clones; approximately 89% occur once, and the top ten carry roughly 5.2%. The sequenced sample consisted of PBMCs or T cells enriched from blood (not recorded which). All receptors come from a woman aged 30 to 39 who had recovered from COVID-19.

This clone has only one observation. The rearrangement links TRBV3-1 (or the pseudogene TRBV3-2) to TRBJ2-1; TRBD2 is a possible D gene (6 bases). The CDR3 is 15 residues long. V lost 0 bases and J 4 bases, leaving 10 bases between the germline ends. Germline V gene lookup returns CDR1 LGHDT and CDR2 YNNKEL (reference sequence). CDR3 amino acids: CASSQEGGGYNEQFF. As DNA, the CDR3 is TGTGCCAGCAGCCAAGAGGGTGGGGGGTACAATGAGCAGTTCTTC.

This clone has only one observation. The J gene is TRBJ1-2, the V gene TRBV27, with D maybe TRBD1 (5 bases). The V end was cut by 7 bases, the J end by 5 bases, with 17 bases between. The CDR3 extends over 14 amino acids. CDR1 and CDR2 (germline): MNHEY, SMNVEV (reference sequence). In DNA, the CDR3 is TGTGCCAGCACCCCGGCAGGGCCACCTTATGGCTACACCTTC. Its translation is CASTPAGPPYGYTF.

This clone occurred once. The chain links TRBV27 to TRBJ1-1; TRBD1 aligns across 10 bases. This CDR3 region has 15 residues. J gave up 0 bases and V 6 bases, and 4 bases lay outside the gene matches. From germline, CDR1 is MNHEY and CDR2 SMNVEV (reference sequence). The CDR3 loop reads CASSWDRGLNTEAFF. The CDR3, as DNA: TGTGCCAGCAGCTGGGACAGGGGATTGAACACTGAAGCTTTCTTT.

This clone came up a few times. J is TRBJ2-7 and V is TRBV27, with TRBD2 matching 8 bases. V lost 8 bases to trimming and J lost 2 bases; unmatched junction nucleotides: 8. The CDR3 is made up of 14 amino acids. Germline values: CDR1 MNHEY, CDR2 SMNVEV (reference sequence). DNA of the CDR3: TGTGCCAGCCGGACCCGGGGGGGAGCCTACGAGCAGTACTTC. It encodes CASRTRGGAYEQYF.

Concerning this clone itself: Additional DNA sequences in this sample encode the identical CDR3. The chain uses TRBV5-6 and TRBJ2-7, with D possibly TRBD2 on 6 matching bases. Germline CDR1 is SGHDT and CDR2 is YYEEEE. The V gene lost 0 bases and the J gene lost 0 bases, with 7 bases spanning the gap. The CDR3 has 14 residues. The DNA of the CDR3 is TGTGCCAGCAGCTTGGGCGGGGACTCCTACGAGCAGTACTTC. Translated: CASSLGGDSYEQYF.

The chain links TRBV6-5 to TRBJ2-5; 7 nucleotides align to TRBD1. V shed 4 bases, J shed 2 bases, and the junction held 4 bases outside the gene matches. Germline loops: CDR1 MNHEY, CDR2 SVGAGI. The CDR3 has 14 residues. This CDR3 is CASSLTGDQETQYF. The CDR3 coding sequence is TGTGCCAGCAGTTTAACAGGGGATCAAGAGACCCAGTACTTC.

This chain joins TRBV13 and TRBJ2-3; 7 bases are a match to TRBD1. Germline CDR1 is PRHDT and CDR2 is FYEKMQ (reference sequence). The CDR3 consists of 17 residues. V lost 6 bases to trimming and J lost 3 bases; unmatched junction nucleotides: 15. The CDR3 DNA reads as TGTGCCAGCAGTCAAGACCTCAGGGGGATGGGAACAGATACGCAGTATTTT. Encoded protein: CASSQDLRGMGTDTQYF.

The rearrangement links TRBV2 to TRBJ1-2; 12 nucleotides line up with TRBD1. Germline-derived CDR1 and CDR2 are SNHLY and FYNNEI. The CDR3 length is 16 residues. Trimming removed 3 bases from V and 7 bases from J; junction bases left unmatched: 9. The CDR3 loop reads CASSESGTGGLGGYTF. The CDR3 region has the DNA TGTGCCAGCAGTGAGTCTGGGACAGGGGGCCTCGGTGGCTACACCTTC.

The V gene is TRBV14, the J gene TRBJ1-1; 9 bases match TRBD1. J was trimmed by 11 bases and V by 4 bases; bases with no gene match: 11. CDR1 is SGHDN, CDR2 FVKESK, per germline. The CDR3 is made up of 14 amino acids. For the CDR3, the DNA is TGTGCCAGCAGCCCTGTAAGGGGGACAGGGACGGCTTTCTTT. Translated, it gives CASSPVRGTGTAFF.

The V call is TRBV7-2, the J call TRBJ2-2, with TRBD2 matching over 9 bases. Trimming cost V 5 bases and J 8 bases; bases outside gene matches: 6. Germline CDR1 is SGHTA and CDR2 is FQGNSA. CDR3 length: 14 amino acids. Here the CDR3 reads CASSRSGGGGELFF. The CDR3 DNA reads TGTGCCAGCAGCCGTAGCGGGGGTGGAGGGGAGCTGTTTTTT.

This sequence joins TRBV19 and TRBJ1-2; D might be TRBD1 (5 bases). Germline CDR1 and CDR2: LNHDA and SQIVND (reference sequence). Between the trimmed V and J ends, which lost 5 bases and 4 bases, there was a span of 11 bases. There are 13 residues in the CDR3. The DNA of the CDR3 is TGTGCCAGTAGTCGAAAGGGGCTCTATGGCTACACCTTC. Translation: CASSRKGLYGYTF.

The chain combines TRBV29-1 with TRBJ2-1, with TRBD2 identical over 14 bases. Germline loops: CDR1 SQVTM, CDR2 ANQGSEA. The trim removed 4 bases at V and 3 bases at J, leaving 5 bases unmatched. This CDR3 has 16 residues. In nucleotides, the CDR3 is TGCAGCGTTGGCGGGACTAGCGGGGGATACTACAATGAGCAGTTCTTC. This codes for CSVGGTSGGYYNEQFF.

This chain links TRBV20-1 with TRBJ1-2; 9 bases are shared with TRBD1. The CDR3 loop spans 19 amino acids. Unmatched junction bases numbered 20, after V lost 3 bases and J lost 3 bases. Per the germline V gene, CDR1 is DFQATT and CDR2 is SNEGSKA (reference sequence). The CDR3 DNA reads as TGCAGTGCTAGTTACAGGGGGCGGGGTCTTCCCGGTATCCACTATGGCTACACCTTC. It yields the protein CSASYRGRGLPGIHYGYTF.

The rearrangement links TRBV5-4 to TRBJ2-3; D may be TRBD2 (6 bases). The CDR3 loop spans 18 amino acids. V lost 4 bases and J 6 bases, leaving 27 bases between the germline ends. Germline CDR1 is SGHNT and CDR2 is YYREEE (reference sequence). CDR3 DNA sequence: TGTGCCAGCAGCGCAAACCCAAAGCCTTCGGGGGTTGGTGATACGCAGTATTTT. Translated, it gives CASSANPKPSGVGDTQYF.

This clone has just a few counts. The V and J genes are TRBV7-9 and TRBJ2-1, with D possibly matching TRBD1 (5 bases). V lost 3 bases and J 10 bases, leaving 16 bases between the germline ends. The CDR3 sequence is 14 residues long. Per the germline V gene, CDR1 is SEHNR and CDR2 is FQNEAQ (reference sequence). The CDR3 is CASSFGPSRGEQFF. The CDR3 DNA follows: TGTGCCAGCAGCTTCGGGCCCAGTAGGGGCGAGCAGTTCTTC.

This clone was detected only a few times. The V and J genes are TRBV4-2 and TRBJ1-5; 7 nucleotides align to TRBD1. The CDR3 has 14 amino acids. Germline values: CDR1 LGHNA, CDR2 YNFKEQ. V lost 4 bases to trimming and J lost 5 bases; unmatched junction nucleotides: 5. CDR3 DNA: TGTGCCAGCAGCCCGGGACAGTACTATCAGCCCCAGCATTTT. It encodes CASSPGQYYQPQHF.

This clone showed up just once. The chain uses TRBV19 and TRBJ2-3; no clear D gene. This CDR3 spans 12 amino acids. Per the germline V gene, CDR1 is LNHDA and CDR2 is SQIVND (reference sequence). Between the trimmed V and J ends, which lost 3 bases and 6 bases, there was a span of 7 bases. CDR3 in amino acids: CASSIREDTQYF. Written as DNA, the CDR3 is TGTGCCAGTAGTATTCGAGAGGATACGCAGTATTTT.

This clone has just one count. The chain is built from TRBV30 and TRBJ2-5; 7 bases line up with TRBD1. The CDR3 is 15 amino acids. Germline V lookup: CDR1 GTSNPN, CDR2 SVGIG (reference sequence). V lost 5 bases to trimming and J lost 0 bases; unmatched junction nucleotides: 9. In DNA, the CDR3 is TGTGCCTGGGCCCCCGGGACAGATTACCAAGAGACCCAGTACTTC. It yields the protein CAWAPGTDYQETQYF.

The rearrangement links TRBV29-1 to TRBJ2-7; the match to TRBD1 covers 8 bases. Germline V CDR1 and CDR2: SQVTM, ANQGSEA. The CDR3 sequence is 12 residues long. The V and J ends lost 7 bases and 2 bases, in that order; junction bases with no gene match: 4. The CDR3 loop reads CSGTGSAYEQYF. The CDR3 DNA is TGCAGCGGGACAGGGTCTGCCTACGAGCAGTACTTC.

The V gene is TRBV3-1 (or the pseudogene TRBV3-2), the J gene TRBJ1-3; 7 bases are shared with TRBD1. V dropped 4 bases and J dropped 0; count of bases not matched to a gene: 3. Germline V gives CDR1 LGHDT, CDR2 YNNKEL (reference sequence). The CDR3 sequence is 15 residues long. In DNA form, the CDR3 reads TGTGCCAGCAGCCCGGGACAGAACTCTGGAAACACCATATATTTT. Its protein is CASSPGQNSGNTIYF.

The rearrangement links TRBV11-2 to TRBJ2-3, with D possibly TRBD2 on 6 matching bases. V lost 3 bases and J 4 bases, leaving 14 bases between the germline ends. The germline CDR1 and CDR2 sequences are SGHAT and FQNNGV. The CDR3 is 15 residues long. CDR3 DNA: TGTGCCAGCAGCTTCCAGGAGGGTGGGTCAGATACGCAGTATTTT. Protein product: CASSFQEGGSDTQYF.

In the case of this clone: Other DNA sequences in this sample translate to the same CDR3. The chain links TRBV2 to TRBJ2-7; D is perhaps TRBD1 (6 bases). The CDR3 spans 12 residues. V shed 2 bases and J shed 4 bases, with 6 bases lying between them. Per the germline V gene, CDR1 is SNHLY and CDR2 is FYNNEI. CDR3 in DNA: TGTGCCAGCAGTGAACAGGGGTACGAGCAGTACTTC. Protein: CASSEQGYEQYF.

DNA of the CDR3: TGTGCCAGTAGACAGGACGGGTTTGAGACAGATACGCAGTATTTT. It encodes CASRQDGFETDTQYF. The chain is built from TRBV6-5 and TRBJ2-3; maybe TRBD1 (6 bases). This CDR3 contains 15 residues. The V gene's germline CDR1 is MNHEY and CDR2 SVGAGI. V lost 9 bases and J lost 3, with 19 bases in between.

This chain connects TRBV5-1 to TRBJ1-3; 9 bases match TRBD1. The V gene end was trimmed by 2 bases and the J gene end by 0 bases; junction bases not matched to a gene: 6. CDR1 and CDR2 (germline): SGHRS, YFSETQ. The CDR3 is 17 amino acids. The CDR3 here is CASSFSPGQGSGNTIYF. The CDR3 bases are TGCGCCAGCAGCTTTTCCCCGGGACAGGGCTCTGGAAACACCATATATTTT.